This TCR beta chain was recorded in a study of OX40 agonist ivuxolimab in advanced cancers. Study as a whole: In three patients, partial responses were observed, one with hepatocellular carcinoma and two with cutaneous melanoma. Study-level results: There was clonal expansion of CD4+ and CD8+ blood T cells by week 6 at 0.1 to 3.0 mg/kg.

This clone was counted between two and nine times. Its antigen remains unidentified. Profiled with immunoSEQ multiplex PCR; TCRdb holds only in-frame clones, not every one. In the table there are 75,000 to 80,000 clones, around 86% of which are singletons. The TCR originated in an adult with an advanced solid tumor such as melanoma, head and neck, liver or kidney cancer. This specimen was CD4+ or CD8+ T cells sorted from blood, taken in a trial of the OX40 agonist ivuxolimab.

CDR3 sequence: CSVGGLYEQYF. The CDR3 bases are TGCAGCGTTGGGGGGTTGTACGAGCAGTACTTC. V gene TRBV29-1 combines with J gene TRBJ2-7; D tentatively reads TRBD1 or TRBD2 (5 bases each). The V end lost 4 bases, the J end lost 4 bases, and 8 bases lay between the germline ends. CDR3 length: 11 residues. CDR1 is SQVTM and CDR2 is ANQGSEA in the germline V gene.